These 15 T cell receptor beta chains originate from one sample sequenced in a study of T cells in Graves' hyperthyroidism and ophthalmopathy (dated by TCRdb to the late 2010s). The method was multiplex PCR. Data came from an Illumina HiSeq 2000. The TCR beta CDR3 regions were amplified from the RNA transcripts. The TCR CDR3 was subjected to a first round of RT-PCR using the HTBI primer set and the Qiagen OneStep RT-PCR kit. TCRdb reprocessing: public reads trimmed at Q25 with fastp, clones called with MiXCR, in-frame beta chains kept. Records with the same CDR3 protein are collapsed into one entry carrying the most frequent genes and DNA. The sample data list roughly 840,000 distinct CDR3 sequences, and 38% of these were observed just once. The ten largest account for 8% to 9% of the sample. The specimen sequenced was blood. The receptors shown here come from a man aged 18 to 30 with Graves' hyperthyroidism.

This clonotype was found many times. V and J are TRBV29-1 and TRBJ1-3; no clear D gene. The V end lost 7 bases, the J end lost 0 bases, and 10 bases lay between the germline ends. CDR1 SQVTM and CDR2 ANQGSEA come from the germline V gene. CDR3 length equals 13 residues. The CDR3 DNA is TGCAGCGGCGGAACAGACTCTGGAAACACCATATATTTT. Translating it yields CSGGTDSGNTIYF.

This clonotype was counted ten times or more. The junction departs from the called germline gene at one end, perhaps through a read error. The chain links TRBV5-1 to TRBJ1-5, with 10 bases matching TRBD1. Germline CDR1 and CDR2: SGHRS and YFSETQ. The CDR3 is 15 amino acids. The CDR3: CASSSTGGSNQPQHF. In nucleotides, the CDR3 is TGTGCCAGCAGCTCGACAGGGGGCTCGAATCAGCCCCAGCATTTT.

This chain joins TRBV20-1 and TRBJ2-7; perhaps D is TRBD1 or TRBD2 (6 bases each). Germline CDR1 is DFQATT and CDR2 is SNEGSKA (reference sequence). CDR3 length: 14 residues. V lost 1 base and J 2 bases, leaving 12 bases between the germline ends. The CDR3 region is CSARALGGAYEQYF. CDR3 DNA sequence: TGCAGTGCTAGAGCCTTGGGGGGCGCCTACGAGCAGTACTTC.

The sample holds many counts of this clonotype. The V gene is TRBV9, the J gene TRBJ2-5, with 7 bases aligning to TRBD2. Trimming cost V 0 bases and J 5 bases; bases outside gene matches: 7. Germline assignment: CDR1 SGDLS and CDR2 YYNGEE. The CDR3 contains 15 residues. The CDR3 DNA follows: TGTGCCAGCAGCGTAGGGGGAGGGATTAAGGAGACCCAGTACTTC. The encoded protein is CASSVGGGIKETQYF.

V and J are TRBV7-2 and TRBJ1-2; D uncertain. Trimming took 7 bases from V and 7 from J, leaving 13 bases between them. Germline V gives CDR1 SGHTA, CDR2 FQGNSA. The CDR3 sequence is 12 residues long. The CDR3: CASTPRTSGYTF. The CDR3 region has the DNA TGTGCCAGCACCCCAAGAACCAGTGGCTACACCTTC. The full variable domain, completed using reference TRBV7-2 and TRBJ1-2, is GAGVSQSPSNKVTEKGKDVELRCDPISGHTALYWYRQSLGQGLEFLIYFQGNSAPDKSGLPSDRFSAERTGGSVSTLTIQRTQQEDSAVYLCASTPRTSGYTFGSGTRLTVV.

The chain links TRBV28 to TRBJ1-1, with 12 bases that match TRBD1. After removal of 6 bases from V and 3 bases from J, the junction contained 11 bases not matched to a gene. The germline gives CDR1 MDHEN, CDR2 SYDVKM. This CDR3 region has 17 residues. CDR3 region: CASSYGTGGMWDTEAFF. DNA for the CDR3: TGTGCCAGCAGCTATGGGACAGGGGGCATGTGGGACACTGAAGCTTTCTTT. The full variable domain, rest sourced from reference TRBV28 and TRBJ1-1, is DVKVTQSSRYLVKRTGEKVFLECVQDMDHENMFWYRQDPGLGLRLIYFSYDVKMKEKGDIPEGYSVSREKKERFSLILESASTNQTSMYLCASSYGTGGMWDTEAFFGQGTRLTVV.

V is TRBV11-2 and J is TRBJ2-5, with a possible D match to TRBD1 (5 bases). CDR3 size: 12 residues. V lost 5 bases to trimming and J lost 9 bases, with 13 bases between them. Germline CDR1 is SGHAT and CDR2 is FQNNGV. The CDR3: CASSQGGQPQYF. The CDR3 nucleotides are TGTGCCAGCAGCCAGGGTGGGCAGCCCCAGTACTTC.

This clonotype was detected only once. The rearrangement joins TRBV4-1 to TRBJ1-5; no definite D call. The CDR3 is made up of 17 amino acids. The germline gives CDR1 MGHRA, CDR2 YSYEKL. Trimming pared 0 bases from V and 0 bases from J, leaving 12 bases between. DNA for the CDR3: TGCGCCAGCAGCCAAGATCCATGGCAGAATAGCAATCAGCCCCAGCATTTT. It encodes CASSQDPWQNSNQPQHF.

The CDR3 is CSDGQGETEAFF. CDR3 sequence (DNA): TGCAGCGACGGACAGGGGGAGACTGAAGCTTTCTTT. V gene TRBV29-1 combines with J gene TRBJ1-1; TRBD1 matches at 10 bases. V lost 7 bases, J lost 5 bases, and 4 bases stayed unmatched. The V gene's germline CDR1 is SQVTM and CDR2 ANQGSEA. The CDR3 length is 12 residues.

This clonotype was seen a handful of times. This chain uses TRBV5-4 with TRBJ2-7, with 13 bases matching TRBD2. The CDR3 length is 15 residues. Germline values: CDR1 SGHNT, CDR2 YYREEE (reference sequence). Trimming cost V 4 bases and J 5 bases; bases outside gene matches: 6. The CDR3 here is CASSRSTSGGNEQYF. The CDR3 DNA follows: TGTGCCAGCAGCCGATCGACTAGCGGGGGGAACGAGCAGTACTTC.

Details on this clonotype: This sequence may be a read error, since a much larger clone differs from it by one base. The chain uses TRBV2 and TRBJ1-1; D possibly corresponds to TRBD1 (6 bases). The CDR3 extends over 13 amino acids. V dropped 7 bases and J dropped 5 bases, with 14 bases sitting between them. The germline V gene encodes CDR1 SNHLY and CDR2 FYNNEI. CDR3 residues: CASMRTVGTEAFF. The CDR3 DNA is TGTGCCAGCATGAGGACAGTCGGGACTGAAGCTTTCTTT.

The gene calls are TRBV7-2 and TRBJ1-1, with D unresolved. The CDR3 covers 14 residues. CDR1 is SGHTA, CDR2 FQGNSA, per germline. Trimming removed 5 bases at V and 4 bases at J, with 14 bases between. DNA for the CDR3: TGTGCCAGCAGCCCCGCAAAGGGCGCCACTGAAGCTTTCTTT. This gives the protein CASSPAKGATEAFF.

This clonotype occurred a few times. This chain joins TRBV14 and TRBJ2-7, with D possibly matching TRBD2 (5 bases). This CDR3 contains 13 residues. V was pared by 4 bases and J by 7 bases, with 14 bases between. Germline V lookup: CDR1 SGHDN, CDR2 FVKESK. CDR3 sequence (DNA): TGTGCCAGCAGCCTGACGCAGACGGGGGAGCAGTACTTC. This gives the protein CASSLTQTGEQYF.

The table lists this clonotype with a few counts. This sequence joins TRBV12-3 or TRBV12-4 and TRBJ1-5; D is perhaps TRBD1 (5 bases). The CDR3 is 14 residues long. Trimming stripped 1 base from V and 6 bases from J, with 10 bases between. The CDR3 nucleotides read TGTGCCAGCAGTTTAGGATCAGGGTTTCAGCCCCAGCATTTT. Translating gives CASSLGSGFQPQHF.

This clonotype was counted ten times or more. The rearrangement joins TRBV29-1 to TRBJ2-2, with 8 bases that match TRBD2. This CDR3 spans 14 amino acids. Germline V gene lookup returns CDR1 SQVTM and CDR2 ANQGSEA. Trimming at V came to 7 bases and at J to 1 base, leaving 5 bases not matched to a gene. CDR3 residues: CSAILAVNTGELFF. CDR3 bases: TGCAGCGCGATACTAGCGGTGAACACCGGGGAGCTGTTTTTT.